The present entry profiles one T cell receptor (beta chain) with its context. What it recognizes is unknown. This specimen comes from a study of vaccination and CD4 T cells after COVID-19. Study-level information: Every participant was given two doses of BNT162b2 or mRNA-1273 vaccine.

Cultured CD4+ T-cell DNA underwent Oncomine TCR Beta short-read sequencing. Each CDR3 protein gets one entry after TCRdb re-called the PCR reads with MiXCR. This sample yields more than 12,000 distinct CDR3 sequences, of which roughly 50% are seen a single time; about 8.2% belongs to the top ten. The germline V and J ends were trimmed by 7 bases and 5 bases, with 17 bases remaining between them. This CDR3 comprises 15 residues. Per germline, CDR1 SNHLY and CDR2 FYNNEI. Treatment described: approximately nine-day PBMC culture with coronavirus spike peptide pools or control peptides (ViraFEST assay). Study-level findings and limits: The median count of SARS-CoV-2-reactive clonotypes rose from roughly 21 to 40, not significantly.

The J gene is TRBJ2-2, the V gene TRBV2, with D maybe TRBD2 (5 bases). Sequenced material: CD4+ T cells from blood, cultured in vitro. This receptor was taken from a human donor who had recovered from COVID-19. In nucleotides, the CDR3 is TGTGCCAGCAAAGCACTAGAGGGTATTACCGGGGAGCTGTTTTTT. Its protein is CASKALEGITGELFF.